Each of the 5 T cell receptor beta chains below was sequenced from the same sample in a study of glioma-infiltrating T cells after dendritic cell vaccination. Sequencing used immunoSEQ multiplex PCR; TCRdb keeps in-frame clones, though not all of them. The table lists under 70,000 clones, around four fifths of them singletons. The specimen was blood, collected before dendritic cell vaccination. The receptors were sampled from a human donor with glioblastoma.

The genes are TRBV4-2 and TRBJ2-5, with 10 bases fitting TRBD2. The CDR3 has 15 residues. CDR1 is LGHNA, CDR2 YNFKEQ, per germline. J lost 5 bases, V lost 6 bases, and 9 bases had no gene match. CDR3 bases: TGTGCCAGCAGACAAACTAGCGGGGTGGCGGAGACCCAGTACTTC. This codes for CASRQTSGVAETQYF.

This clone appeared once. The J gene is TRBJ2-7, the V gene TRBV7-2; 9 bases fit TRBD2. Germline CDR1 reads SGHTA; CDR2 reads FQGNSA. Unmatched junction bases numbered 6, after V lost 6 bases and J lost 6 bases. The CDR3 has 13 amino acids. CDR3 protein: CASRAGTSSEQYF. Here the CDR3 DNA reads TGTGCCAGCAGAGCCGGGACTAGCTCCGAGCAGTACTTC.

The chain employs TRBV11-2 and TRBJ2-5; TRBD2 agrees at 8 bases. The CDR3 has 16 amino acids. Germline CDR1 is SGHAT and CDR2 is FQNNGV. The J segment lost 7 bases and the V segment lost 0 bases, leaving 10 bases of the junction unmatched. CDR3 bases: TGTGCCAGCAGCTTAGAAGGACAAACACTAGCGGTGACCCAGTACTTC. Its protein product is CASSLEGQTLAVTQYF.

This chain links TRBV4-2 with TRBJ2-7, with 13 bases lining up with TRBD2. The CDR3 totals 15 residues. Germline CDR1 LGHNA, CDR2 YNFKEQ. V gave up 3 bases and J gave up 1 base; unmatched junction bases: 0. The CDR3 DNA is TGTGCCAGCAGCCAGGGACTAGCGGGATCCTACGAGCAGTACTTC. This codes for CASSQGLAGSYEQYF.

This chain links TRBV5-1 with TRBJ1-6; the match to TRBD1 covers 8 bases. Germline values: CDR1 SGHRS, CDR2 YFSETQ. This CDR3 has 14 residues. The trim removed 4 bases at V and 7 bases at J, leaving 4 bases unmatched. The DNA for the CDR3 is TGCGCCAGCAGCGGGGACAGGAGAAATTCACCCCTCCACTTT. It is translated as CASSGDRRNSPLHF.